This T cell receptor beta chain was identified during a study of shared clonotypes between healthy human individuals. Clones were sequenced by immunoSEQ multiplex PCR, and TCRdb holds only the in-frame ones, with some missing. The sample yields some 1.4 million clones, roughly 97% seen once. From germline, CDR1 is MNHEY and CDR2 SMNVEV (reference sequence). This CDR3 is 20 amino acids long. V shed 6 bases, J shed 0 bases, and the junction held 19 bases outside the gene matches. The sequencing input was naive CD4+ T cells sorted from blood. Subset noted: CD45RA+ positively selected. The TCR originated in a man aged 25 to 40 in good health. V usage is TRBV27 and J usage is TRBJ1-3; 8 bases match TRBD1. The CDR3 here is CASRRLSTQGGTTSGNTIYF. The CDR3 region has the DNA TGTGCCAGCAGACGATTATCTACACAGGGGGGAACGACCTCTGGAAACACCATATATTTT.